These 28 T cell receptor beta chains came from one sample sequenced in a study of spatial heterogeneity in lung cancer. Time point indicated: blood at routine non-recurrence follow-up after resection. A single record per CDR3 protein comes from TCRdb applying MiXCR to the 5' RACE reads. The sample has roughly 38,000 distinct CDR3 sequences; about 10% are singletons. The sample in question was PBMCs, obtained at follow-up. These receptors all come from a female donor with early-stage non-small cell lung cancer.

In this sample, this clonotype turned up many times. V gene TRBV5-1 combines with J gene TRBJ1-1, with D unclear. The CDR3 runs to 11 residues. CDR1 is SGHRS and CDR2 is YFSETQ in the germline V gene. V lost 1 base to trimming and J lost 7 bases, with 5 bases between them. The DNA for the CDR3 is TGCGCCAGCAGCTTGTCGAGTGAAGCTTTCTTT. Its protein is CASSLSSEAFF.

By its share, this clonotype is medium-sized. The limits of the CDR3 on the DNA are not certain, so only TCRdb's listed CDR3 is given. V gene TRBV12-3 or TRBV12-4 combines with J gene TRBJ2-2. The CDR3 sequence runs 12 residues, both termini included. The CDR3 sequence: CASSFGAGELFF.

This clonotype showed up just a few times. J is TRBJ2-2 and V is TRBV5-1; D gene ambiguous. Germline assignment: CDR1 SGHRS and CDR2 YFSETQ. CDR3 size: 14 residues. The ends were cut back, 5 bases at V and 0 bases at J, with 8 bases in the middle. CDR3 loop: CASRDQPNTGELFF. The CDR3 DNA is TGCGCCAGCAGGGACCAACCGAACACCGGGGAGCTGTTTTTT.

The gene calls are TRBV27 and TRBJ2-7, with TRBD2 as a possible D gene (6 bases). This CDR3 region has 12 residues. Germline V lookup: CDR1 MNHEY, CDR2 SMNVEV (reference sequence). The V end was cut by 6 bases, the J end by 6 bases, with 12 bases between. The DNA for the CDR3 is TGTGCCAGCAGGCCTGTCGGGGGCGAGCAGTACTTC. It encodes CASRPVGGEQYF.

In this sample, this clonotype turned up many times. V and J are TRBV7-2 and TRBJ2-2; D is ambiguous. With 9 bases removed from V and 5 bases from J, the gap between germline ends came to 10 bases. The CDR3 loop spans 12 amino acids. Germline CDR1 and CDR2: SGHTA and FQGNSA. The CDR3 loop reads CASNPETGELFF. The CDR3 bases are TGTGCCAGTAACCCAGAGACCGGGGAGCTGTTTTTT.

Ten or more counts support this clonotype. The CDR3 nucleotides are TGTGCCAGCAGATTAGGGTCGGGGTCTTCCCAGTACTTC. It translates to CASRLGSGSSQYF. The chain combines TRBV27 with TRBJ2-5; D is possibly TRBD2 (5 bases). Germline-derived CDR1 and CDR2 are MNHEY and SMNVEV (reference sequence). V lost 6 bases and J lost 9, with 17 bases in between. The CDR3 consists of 13 residues.

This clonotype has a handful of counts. The CDR3 coding sequence is TGTGCCAGCAGCTTCGTCCATGAAAAACTGTTTTTT. Encoded protein: CASSFVHEKLFF. The chain couples TRBV5-5 to TRBJ1-4; D unresolved. V was shortened by 2 bases and J by 6 bases, with 5 bases between the two germline ends. The CDR3 sequence is 12 residues long. Germline V gene lookup returns CDR1 SGHKS and CDR2 YYEKEE (reference sequence). Full variable domain (missing parts from reference TRBV5-5 and TRBJ1-4): DAGVTQSPTHLIKTRGQQVTLRCSPISGHKSVSWYQQVLGQGPQFIFQYYEKEERGRGNFPDRFSARQFPNYSSELNVNALLLGDSALYLCASSFVHEKLFFGSGTQLSVL.

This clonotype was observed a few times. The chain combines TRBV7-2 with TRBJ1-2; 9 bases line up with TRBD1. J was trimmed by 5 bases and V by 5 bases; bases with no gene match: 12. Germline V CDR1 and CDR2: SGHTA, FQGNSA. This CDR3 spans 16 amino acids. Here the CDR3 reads CASSPRPDRGYYGYTF. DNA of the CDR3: TGTGCCAGCAGCCCTAGGCCGGACAGGGGATATTATGGCTACACCTTC. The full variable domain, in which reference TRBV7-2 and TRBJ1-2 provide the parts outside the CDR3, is GAGVSQSPSNKVTEKGKDVELRCDPISGHTALYWYRQSLGQGLEFLIYFQGNSAPDKSGLPSDRFSAERTGGSVSTLTIQRTQQEDSAVYLCASSPRPDRGYYGYTFGSGTRLTVV.

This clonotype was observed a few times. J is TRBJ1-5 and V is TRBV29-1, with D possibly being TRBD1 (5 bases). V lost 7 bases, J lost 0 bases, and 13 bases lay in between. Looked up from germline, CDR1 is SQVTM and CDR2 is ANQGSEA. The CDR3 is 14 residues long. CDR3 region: CSARDGNSNQPQHF. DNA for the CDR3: TGCAGCGCCAGGGACGGGAATAGCAATCAGCCCCAGCATTTT.

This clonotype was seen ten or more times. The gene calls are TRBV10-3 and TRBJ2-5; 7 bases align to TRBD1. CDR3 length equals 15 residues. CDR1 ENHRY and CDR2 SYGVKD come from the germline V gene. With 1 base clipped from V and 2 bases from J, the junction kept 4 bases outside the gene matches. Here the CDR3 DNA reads TGTGCCATCAGTGAGTACGGGACAGATCAAGAGACCCAGTACTTC. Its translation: CAISEYGTDQETQYF.

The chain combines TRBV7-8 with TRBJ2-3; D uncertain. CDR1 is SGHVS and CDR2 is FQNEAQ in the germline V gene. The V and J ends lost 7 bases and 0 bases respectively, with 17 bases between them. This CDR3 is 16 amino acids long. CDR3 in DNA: TGTGCCAGCATCCCCTCCGAAACAGCTAGCACAGATACGCAGTATTTT. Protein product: CASIPSETASTDTQYF.

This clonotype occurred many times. The CDR3 DNA reads TGTGCCAGCACCCTTCTCCAGATGAACACTGAAGCTTTCTTT. Encoded protein: CASTLLQMNTEAFF. The chain joins TRBV28 to TRBJ1-1, with D unresolved. Per the germline V gene, CDR1 is MDHEN and CDR2 is SYDVKM. V was pared by 7 bases and J by 0 bases, with 12 bases between. The CDR3 contains 14 residues.

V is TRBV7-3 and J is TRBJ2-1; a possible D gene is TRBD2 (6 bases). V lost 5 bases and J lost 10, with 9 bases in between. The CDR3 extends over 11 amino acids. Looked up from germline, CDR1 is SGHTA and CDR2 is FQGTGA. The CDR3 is CASSRGLEQFF. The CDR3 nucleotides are TGTGCCAGCAGCCGAGGACTAGAGCAGTTCTTC.

CDR3 protein: CASSDYYYGYTF. CDR3 nucleotide sequence: TGTGCCAGCAGTGATTACTACTATGGCTACACCTTC. V and J are TRBV6-1 and TRBJ1-2; no definite D call. This CDR3 has 12 residues. Germline loops: CDR1 MNHNS, CDR2 SASEGT. Trimming cost V 3 bases and J 3 bases, with 5 bases left between them.

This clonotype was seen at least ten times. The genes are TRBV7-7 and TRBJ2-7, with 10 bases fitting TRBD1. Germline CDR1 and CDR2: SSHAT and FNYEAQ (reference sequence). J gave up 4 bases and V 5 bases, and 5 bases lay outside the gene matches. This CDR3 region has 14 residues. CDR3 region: CASSPGQGLYEQYF. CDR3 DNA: TGTGCCAGCAGCCCGGGACAGGGGCTTTACGAGCAGTACTTC.

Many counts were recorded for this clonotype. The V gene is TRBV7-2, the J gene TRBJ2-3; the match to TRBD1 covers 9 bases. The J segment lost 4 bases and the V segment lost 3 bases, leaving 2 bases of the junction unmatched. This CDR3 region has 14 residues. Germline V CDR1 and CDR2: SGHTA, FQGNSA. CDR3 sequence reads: CASSLDRGADTQYF. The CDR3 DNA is TGTGCCAGCAGCTTGGACAGGGGCGCAGATACGCAGTATTTT.

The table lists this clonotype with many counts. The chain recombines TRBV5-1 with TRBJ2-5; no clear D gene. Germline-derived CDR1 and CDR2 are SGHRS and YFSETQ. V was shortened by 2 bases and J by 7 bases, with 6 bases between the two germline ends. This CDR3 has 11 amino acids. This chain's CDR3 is CASSFESTQYF. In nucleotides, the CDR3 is TGCGCCAGCAGCTTTGAGTCGACCCAGTACTTC.

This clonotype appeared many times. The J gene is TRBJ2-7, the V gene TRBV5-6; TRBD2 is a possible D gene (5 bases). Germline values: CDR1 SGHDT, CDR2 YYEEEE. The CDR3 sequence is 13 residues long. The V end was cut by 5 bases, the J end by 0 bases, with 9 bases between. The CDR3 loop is CASRSGSSYEQYF. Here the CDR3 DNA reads TGTGCCAGCAGGAGCGGCAGCTCCTACGAGCAGTACTTC. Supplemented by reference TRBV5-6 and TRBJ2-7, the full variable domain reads DAGVTQSPTHLIKTRGQQVTLRCSPKSGHDTVSWYQQALGQGPQFIFQYYEEEERQRGNFPDRFSGHQFPNYSSELNVNALLLGDSALYLCASRSGSSYEQYFGPGTRLTVT.

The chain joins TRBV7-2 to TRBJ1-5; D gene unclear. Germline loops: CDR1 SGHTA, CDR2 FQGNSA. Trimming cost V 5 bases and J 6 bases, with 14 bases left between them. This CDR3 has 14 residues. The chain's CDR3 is CASSLDPLGQPQHF. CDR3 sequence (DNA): TGTGCCAGCAGCCTGGACCCCCTTGGTCAGCCCCAGCATTTT.

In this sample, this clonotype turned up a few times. CDR3 coding DNA: TGCAGTGCTAGAGCCCCCGGCGTTCCGCCCCTCCACTTT. Translation gives CSARAPGVPPLHF. The chain uses TRBV20-1 and TRBJ1-6; no firm D call. Trimming shortened V by 1 base and J by 13 bases, and 14 bases separated the two germline ends. The CDR3 totals 13 residues. CDR1 and CDR2 (germline): DFQATT, SNEGSKA (reference sequence).

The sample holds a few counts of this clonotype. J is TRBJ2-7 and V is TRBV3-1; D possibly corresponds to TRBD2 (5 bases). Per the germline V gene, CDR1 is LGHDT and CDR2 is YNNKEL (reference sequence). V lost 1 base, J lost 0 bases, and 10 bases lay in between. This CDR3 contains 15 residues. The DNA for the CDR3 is TGTGCCAGCAGCCAAGGTAGCGAAATCTCCTACGAGCAGTACTTC. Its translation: CASSQGSEISYEQYF.

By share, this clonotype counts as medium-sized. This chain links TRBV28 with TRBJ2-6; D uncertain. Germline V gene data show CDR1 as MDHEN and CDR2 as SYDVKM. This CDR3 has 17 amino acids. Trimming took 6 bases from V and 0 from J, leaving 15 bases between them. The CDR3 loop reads CASRSSRVRSGANVLTF. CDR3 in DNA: TGTGCCAGCAGGTCCTCCCGGGTCCGCTCTGGGGCCAACGTCCTGACTTTC.

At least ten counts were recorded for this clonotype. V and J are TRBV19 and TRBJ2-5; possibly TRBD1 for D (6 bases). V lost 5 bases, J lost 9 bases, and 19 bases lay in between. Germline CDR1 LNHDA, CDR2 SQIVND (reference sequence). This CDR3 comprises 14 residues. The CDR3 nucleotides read TGTGCCAGTAGTCCCGAACAGGGCTGGGTGGCCCAGTACTTC. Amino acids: CASSPEQGWVAQYF.

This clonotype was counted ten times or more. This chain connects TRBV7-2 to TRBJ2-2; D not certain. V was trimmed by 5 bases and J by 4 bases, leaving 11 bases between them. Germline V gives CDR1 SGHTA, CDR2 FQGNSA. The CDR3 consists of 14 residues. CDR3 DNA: TGTGCCAGCAGCCCCCTCGGTGGCACCGGGGAGCTGTTTTTT. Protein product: CASSPLGGTGELFF.

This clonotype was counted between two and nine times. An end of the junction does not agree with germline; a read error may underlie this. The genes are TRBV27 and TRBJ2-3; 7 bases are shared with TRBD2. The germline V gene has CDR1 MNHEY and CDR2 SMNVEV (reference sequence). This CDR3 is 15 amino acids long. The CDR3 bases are TGTGCCAGCAGTATATCGGGGGGAAGCACAGATACGCAGTATTTT. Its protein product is CASSISGGSTDTQYF.

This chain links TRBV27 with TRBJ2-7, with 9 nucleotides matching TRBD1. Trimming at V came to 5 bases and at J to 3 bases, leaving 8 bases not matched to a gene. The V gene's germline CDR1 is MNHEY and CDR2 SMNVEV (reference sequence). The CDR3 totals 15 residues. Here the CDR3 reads CASSQGTGLNYEQYF. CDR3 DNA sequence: TGTGCCAGCAGTCAAGGGACAGGGCTTAACTACGAGCAGTACTTC.

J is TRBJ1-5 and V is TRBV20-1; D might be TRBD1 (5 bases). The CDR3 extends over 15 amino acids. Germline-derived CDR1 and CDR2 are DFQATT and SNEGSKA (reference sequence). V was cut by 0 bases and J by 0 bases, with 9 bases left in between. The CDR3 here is CSARDWTHSNQPQHF. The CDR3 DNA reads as TGCAGTGCTAGAGATTGGACACATAGCAATCAGCCCCAGCATTTT.

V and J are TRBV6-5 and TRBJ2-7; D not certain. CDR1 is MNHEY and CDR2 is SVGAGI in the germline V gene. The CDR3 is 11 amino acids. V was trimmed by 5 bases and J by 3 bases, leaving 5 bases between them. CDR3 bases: TGTGCCAGCAGTAATATCTACGAGCAGTACTTC. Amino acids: CASSNIYEQYF.